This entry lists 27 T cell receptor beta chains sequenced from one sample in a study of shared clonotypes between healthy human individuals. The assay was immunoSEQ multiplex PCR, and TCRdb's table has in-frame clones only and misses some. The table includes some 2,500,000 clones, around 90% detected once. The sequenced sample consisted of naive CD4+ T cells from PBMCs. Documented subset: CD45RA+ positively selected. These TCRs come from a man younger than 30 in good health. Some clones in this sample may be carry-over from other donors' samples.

The CDR3 here is CASSTGLAGGPNNEQFF. CDR3 nucleotides: TGTGCCAGCAGCACAGGACTAGCGGGAGGGCCTAACAATGAGCAGTTCTTC. The V gene is TRBV11-3, the J gene TRBJ2-1; 15 bases fit TRBD2. The CDR3 has 17 amino acids. The junction had 7 bases not matched to a gene; V was cut back by 5 bases and J by 5 bases. The germline gives CDR1 SGHNT, CDR2 YENEEA.

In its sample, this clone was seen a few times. This CDR3 reads CASSYGGWTEAFF. The CDR3 DNA sequence: TGTGCCAGCAGTTACGGGGGTTGGACTGAAGCTTTCTTT. The J gene is TRBJ1-1, the V gene TRBV6-6; tentative D call: TRBD1 (5 bases). Germline V lookup: CDR1 MNHNY, CDR2 SVGAGI (reference sequence). V gave up 2 bases and J gave up 5 bases, with 9 bases separating them. The CDR3 length is 13 residues.

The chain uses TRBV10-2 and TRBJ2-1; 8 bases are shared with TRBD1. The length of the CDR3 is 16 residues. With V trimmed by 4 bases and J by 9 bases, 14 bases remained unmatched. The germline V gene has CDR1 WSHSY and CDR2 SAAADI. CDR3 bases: TGCGCCAGCAGTGTTCCCGGGACAGGATCGATGTCTGAGCAGTTCTTC. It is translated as CASSVPGTGSMSEQFF.

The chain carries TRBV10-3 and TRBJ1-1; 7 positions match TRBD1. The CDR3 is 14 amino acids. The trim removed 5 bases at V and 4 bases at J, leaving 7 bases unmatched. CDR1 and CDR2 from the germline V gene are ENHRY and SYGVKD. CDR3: CAISNRGGGTEAFF. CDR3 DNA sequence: TGTGCCATCAGTAACAGGGGCGGGGGCACTGAAGCTTTCTTT.

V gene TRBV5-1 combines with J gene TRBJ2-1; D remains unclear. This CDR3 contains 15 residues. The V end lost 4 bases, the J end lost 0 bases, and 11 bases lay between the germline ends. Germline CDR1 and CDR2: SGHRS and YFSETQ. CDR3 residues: CASSEDPSSYNEQFF. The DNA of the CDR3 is TGCGCCAGCAGCGAAGATCCGAGCTCCTACAATGAGCAGTTCTTC.

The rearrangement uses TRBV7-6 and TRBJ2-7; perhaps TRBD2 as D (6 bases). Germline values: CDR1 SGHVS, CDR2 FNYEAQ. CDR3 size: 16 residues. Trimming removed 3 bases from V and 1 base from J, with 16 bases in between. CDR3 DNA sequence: TGTGCCAGCAGCTTCGGACGGGCGGGACTTTCCTACGAGCAGTACTTC. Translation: CASSFGRAGLSYEQYF. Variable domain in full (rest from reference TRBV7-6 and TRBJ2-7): GAGVSQSPRYKVTKRGQDVALRCDPISGHVSLYWYRQALGQGPEFLTYFNYEAQQDKSGLPNDRFSAERPEGSISTLTIQRTEQRDSAMYRCASSFGRAGLSYEQYFGPGTRLTVT.

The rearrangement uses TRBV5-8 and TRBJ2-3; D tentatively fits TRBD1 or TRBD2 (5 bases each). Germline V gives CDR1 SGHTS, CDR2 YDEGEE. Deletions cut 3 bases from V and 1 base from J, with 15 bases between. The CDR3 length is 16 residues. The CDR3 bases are TGTGCCAGCAGCTCATCCCGGGACCCCGGCACAGATACGCAGTATTTT. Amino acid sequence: CASSSSRDPGTDTQYF.

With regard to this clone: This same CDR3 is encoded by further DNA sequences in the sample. The CDR3 is CASRAGTAQETQYF. The DNA of the CDR3 is TGTGCCAGCAGGGCCGGGACTGCACAAGAGACCCAGTACTTC. The chain combines TRBV28 with TRBJ2-5, with D possibly being TRBD2 (6 bases). This CDR3 is built from 14 residues. Trimming left V 6 bases short and J 2 bases short, with 13 bases between. Germline-derived CDR1 and CDR2 are MDHEN and SYDVKM.

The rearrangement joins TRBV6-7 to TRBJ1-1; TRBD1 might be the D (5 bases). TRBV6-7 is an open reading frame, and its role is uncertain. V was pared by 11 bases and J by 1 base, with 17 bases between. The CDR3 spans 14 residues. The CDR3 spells CAAVWPGQNTEAFF. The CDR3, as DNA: TGTGCCGCAGTATGGCCGGGGCAGAACACTGAAGCTTTCTTT.

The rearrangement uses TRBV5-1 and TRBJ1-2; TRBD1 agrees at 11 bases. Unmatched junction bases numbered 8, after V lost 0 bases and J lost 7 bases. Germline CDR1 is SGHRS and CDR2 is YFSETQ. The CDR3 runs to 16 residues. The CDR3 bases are TGCGCCAGCAGCTTGGCGCCCGCCGGGACAGGGGGTGGCTACACCTTC. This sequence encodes CASSLAPAGTGGGYTF.

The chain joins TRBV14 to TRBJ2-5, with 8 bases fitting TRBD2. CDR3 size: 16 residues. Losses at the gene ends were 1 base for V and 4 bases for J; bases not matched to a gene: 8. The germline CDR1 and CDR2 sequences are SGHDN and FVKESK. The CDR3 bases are TGTGCCAGCAGCCAAGCTTTGGGACTAGGGGGAGAGACCCAGTACTTC. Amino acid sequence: CASSQALGLGGETQYF.

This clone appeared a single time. The CDR3 bases are TGTGCCAGCAGCCCAAGCGGGGCGAGGAACACCGGGGAGCTGTTTTTT. It is translated as CASSPSGARNTGELFF. The J gene is TRBJ2-2, the V gene TRBV7-9; TRBD2 matches at 7 bases. Germline trimming cut 5 bases from V and 1 base from J; bases unmatched to any gene: 7. The CDR3 has 16 amino acids. Germline V CDR1 and CDR2: SEHNR, FQNEAQ (reference sequence).

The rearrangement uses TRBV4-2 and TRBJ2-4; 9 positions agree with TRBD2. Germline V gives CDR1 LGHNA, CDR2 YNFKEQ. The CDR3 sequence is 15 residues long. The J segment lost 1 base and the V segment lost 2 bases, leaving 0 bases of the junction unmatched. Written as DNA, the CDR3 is TGTGCCAGCAGCCAAACTAGCGGGGCCAAAAACATTCAGTACTTC. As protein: CASSQTSGAKNIQYF.

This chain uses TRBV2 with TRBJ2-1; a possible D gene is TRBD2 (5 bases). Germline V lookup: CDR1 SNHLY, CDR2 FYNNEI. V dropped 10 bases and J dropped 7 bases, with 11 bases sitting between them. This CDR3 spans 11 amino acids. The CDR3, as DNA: TGTGCCACCCTGGAGGCAAATGAGCAGTTCTTC. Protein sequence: CATLEANEQFF.

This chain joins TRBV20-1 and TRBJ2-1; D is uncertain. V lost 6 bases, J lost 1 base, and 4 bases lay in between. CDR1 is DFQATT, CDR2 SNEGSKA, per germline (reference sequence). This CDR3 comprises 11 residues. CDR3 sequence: CSAASYNEQFF. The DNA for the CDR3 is TGCAGTGCGGCGTCCTACAATGAGCAGTTCTTC.

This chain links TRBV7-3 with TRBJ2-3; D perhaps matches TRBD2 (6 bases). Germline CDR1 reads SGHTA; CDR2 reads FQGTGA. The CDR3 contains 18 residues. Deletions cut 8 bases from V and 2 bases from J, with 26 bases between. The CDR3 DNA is TGTGCCAGCTCCCATCCGGACTGGCGGAGGACTAACACAGATACGCAGTATTTT. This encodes CASSHPDWRRTNTDTQYF. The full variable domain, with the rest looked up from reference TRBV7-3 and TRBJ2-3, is GAGVSQTPSNKVTEKGKYVELRCDPISGHTALYWYRQSLGQGPEFLIYFQGTGAADDSGLPNDRFFAVRPEGSVSTLKIQRTERGDSAVYLCASSHPDWRRTNTDTQYFGPGTRLTVL.

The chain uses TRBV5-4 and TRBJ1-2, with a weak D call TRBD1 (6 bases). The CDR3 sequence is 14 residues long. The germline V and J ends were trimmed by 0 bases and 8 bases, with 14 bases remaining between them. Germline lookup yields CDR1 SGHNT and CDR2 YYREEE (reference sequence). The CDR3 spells CASSLGQGHGGYTF. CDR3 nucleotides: TGTGCCAGCAGCTTGGGGCAGGGGCATGGGGGCTACACCTTC.

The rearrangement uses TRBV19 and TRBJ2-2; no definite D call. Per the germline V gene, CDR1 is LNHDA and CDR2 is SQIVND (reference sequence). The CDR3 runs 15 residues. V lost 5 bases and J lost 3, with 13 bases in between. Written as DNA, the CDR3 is TGTGCCAGTAGTGGCGATAGGGTGTACACCGGGGAGCTGTTTTTT. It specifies CASSGDRVYTGELFF.

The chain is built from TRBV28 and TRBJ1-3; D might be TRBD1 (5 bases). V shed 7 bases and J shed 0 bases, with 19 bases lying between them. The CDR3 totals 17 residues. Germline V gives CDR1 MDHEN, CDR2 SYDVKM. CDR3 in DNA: TGTGCCAGCATAGACTCCCGGGACGGGAGCTCTGGAAACACCATATATTTT. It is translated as CASIDSRDGSSGNTIYF.

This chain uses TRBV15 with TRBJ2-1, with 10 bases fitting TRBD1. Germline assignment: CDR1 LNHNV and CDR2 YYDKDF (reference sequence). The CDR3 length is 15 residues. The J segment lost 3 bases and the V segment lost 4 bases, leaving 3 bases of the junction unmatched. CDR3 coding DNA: TGTGCCACCAGCATTGACAGGGGGCTCTACAATGAGCAGTTCTTC. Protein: CATSIDRGLYNEQFF.

As DNA, the CDR3 is TGTGCCAGCGGGGACGGGACCGCTAAAGGCTACACCTTC. This gives the protein CASGDGTAKGYTF. V usage is TRBV6-5 and J usage is TRBJ1-2, with D possibly TRBD1 on 5 matching bases. This CDR3 is built from 13 residues. Germline V gives CDR1 MNHEY, CDR2 SVGAGI. Trimming shortened V by 8 bases and J by 8 bases, and 18 bases separated the two germline ends.

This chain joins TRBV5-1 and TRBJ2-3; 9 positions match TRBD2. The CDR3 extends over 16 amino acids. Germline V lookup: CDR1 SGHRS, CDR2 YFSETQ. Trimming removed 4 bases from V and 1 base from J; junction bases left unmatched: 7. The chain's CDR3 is CASSEATSGRTDTQYF. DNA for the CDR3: TGCGCCAGCAGCGAGGCGACTAGCGGCCGCACAGATACGCAGTATTTT.

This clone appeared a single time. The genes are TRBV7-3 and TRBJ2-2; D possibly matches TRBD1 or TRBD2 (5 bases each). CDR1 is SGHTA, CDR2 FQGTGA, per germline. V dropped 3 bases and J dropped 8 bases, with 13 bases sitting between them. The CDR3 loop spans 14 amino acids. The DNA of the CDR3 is TGTGCCAGCAGCTTCGGGACCCGTTCGGGGGAGCTGTTTTTT. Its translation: CASSFGTRSGELFF.

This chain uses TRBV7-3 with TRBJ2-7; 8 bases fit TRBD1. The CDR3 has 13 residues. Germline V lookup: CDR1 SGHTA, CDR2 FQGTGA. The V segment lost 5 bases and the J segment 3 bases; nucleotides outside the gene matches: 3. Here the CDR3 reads CASSRGQGYEQYF. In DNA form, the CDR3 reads TGTGCCAGCAGCCGAGGACAGGGCTACGAGCAGTACTTC.

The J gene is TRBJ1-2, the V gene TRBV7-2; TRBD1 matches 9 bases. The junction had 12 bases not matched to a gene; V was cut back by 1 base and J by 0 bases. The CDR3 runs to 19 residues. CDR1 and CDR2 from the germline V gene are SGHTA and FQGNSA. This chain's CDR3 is CASSLDRDRVPSSNYGYTF. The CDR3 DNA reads TGTGCCAGCAGCTTAGACCGGGACAGGGTTCCCTCTTCTAACTATGGCTACACCTTC.

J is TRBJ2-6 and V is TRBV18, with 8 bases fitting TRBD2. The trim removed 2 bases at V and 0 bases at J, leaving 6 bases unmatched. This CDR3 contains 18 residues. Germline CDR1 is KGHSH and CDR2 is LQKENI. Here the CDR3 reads CASSPGLAGRSGANVLTF. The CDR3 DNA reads TGTGCCAGCTCACCAGGGCTAGCGGGTCGCTCTGGGGCCAACGTCCTGACTTTC.

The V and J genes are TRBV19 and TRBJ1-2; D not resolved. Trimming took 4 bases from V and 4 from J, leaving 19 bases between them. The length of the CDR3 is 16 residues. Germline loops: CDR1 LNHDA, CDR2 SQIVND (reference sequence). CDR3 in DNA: TGTGCCAGTAGTAGGCTTGACTCCTATTGGGGCTATGGCTACACCTTC. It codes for CASSRLDSYWGYGYTF.